This record covers a single T cell receptor beta chain. These data originate in a study of blood T cell repertoires in COVID-19. The CDR3 covers 15 residues. Germline loops: CDR1 LNHDA, CDR2 SQIVND (reference sequence). The ends lost 3 bases at V and 2 bases at J; junction bases unmatched: 6. Measured with immunoSEQ multiplex PCR; TCRdb has only the in-frame clones, and not every one. The table records hundreds of thousands of clones, about 90% of them present only once. Sample: peripheral blood. The source is a woman aged 18 to 35 who had recovered from COVID-19. The genes are TRBV19 and TRBJ2-7; 8 nucleotides agree with TRBD2. CDR3 protein: CASSMGGRRPYEQYF. The CDR3 DNA follows: TGTGCCAGTAGTATGGGCGGGAGGCGGCCCTACGAGCAGTACTTC. The full variable domain, in which reference TRBV19 and TRBJ2-7 provide the parts outside the CDR3, is DGGITQSPKYLFRKEGQNVTLSCEQNLNHDAMYWYRQDPGQGLRLIYYSQIVNDFQKGDIAEGYSVSREKKESFPLTVTSAQKNPTAFYLCASSMGGRRPYEQYFGPGTRLTVT.